This T cell receptor (beta chain) was recovered during a study of blood T cell repertoires in COVID-19. The overall study: Sources were T cells, B-cell-depleted T cells, or PBMCs; the material itself was cDNA or gDNA.

Trimming stripped 7 bases from V and 0 bases from J, with 3 bases between. In germline, CDR1 is MNHEY, CDR2 SVGAGI. CDR3 length: 11 amino acids. Only in-frame clones appear in the TCRdb table, and some are missing; sequencing was by immunoSEQ multiplex PCR. This table has 90,000 to 130,000 clones, approximately 80% appearing once. V gene TRBV6-5 combines with J gene TRBJ2-5; no clear D. Sequencing was done on a sample of peripheral blood. The TCR comes from a woman in her sixties with acute or convalescent COVID-19. CDR3 protein: CASTDQETQYF. In DNA form, the CDR3 reads TGTGCCAGCACGGACCAAGAGACCCAGTACTTC.